This T cell receptor (beta chain) emerged from a study of beta chain features in type 1 diabetes (dated by TCRdb to the late 2010s). At the level of the whole study: Mean age, gender distribution, total cell number and subset yield were not different between patients and healthy donors. A total of about 110 million sorted cells were examined across all samples, and the number of cells per subset was strongly correlated with RNA yield. In the study, recently diagnosed type 1 diabetes patients and matched healthy donors were compared on the TCRB repertoires of their sorted circulating CD4+ T cell subsets. Whereas all 30 or so donors provided naive and central memory subsets, regulatory and stem cell-like memory subsets were isolated from just 8 patients and about 8 healthy donors.

As concerns this clone: It has no known antigen specificity. Nothing much larger sits one base from this clone, and base qualities are not available.

Each donor gave one peripheral blood draw, roughly 110 mL on average, collected into heparinised tubes. Using a panel that included CD45RO, CCR7, CD25, CD127, CD95 and CD27, naive, central memory, regulatory and stem cell-like memory CD4+ T cells were sorted on a BD FACSAria II. A purity above 98% was achieved for all sorted populations. PBMCs were isolated immediately by Lymphoprep density gradient centrifugation and stained directly without culture. So that batch effects would be minimized, each experiment stained and sorted samples in pairs, pairing one healthy donor with one patient. What the study reported, not specific to this receptor: Naive, central memory and regulatory TCRB repertoires appeared to be more alike among patients than among healthy donors. Sequencing cDNA rather than genomic DNA could over-represent highly expressing activated cells, although activation and CD3 levels did not differ between groups. Shorter templates might be favored by PCR, yet because patient and control samples were amplified and corrected together, any such skew would affect both groups equally. Only small numbers of individuals were included in the HLA sub-analyses, which left unresolved whether HLA type had any influence on TCRB rearrangement. At VDJ recombination sites, patients with type 1 diabetes made fewer insertions and deleted more nucleotides, a pattern implying thymic rearrangement abnormalities. A moderate but significant shortening of TCRB CDR3 length was observed in type 1 diabetes patients in all four CD4+ subsets.

All of the isolated RNA was reverse transcribed with the High Capacity cDNA Reverse Transcription Kit, so expressed TCRB transcripts were sequenced. Deep immunoSEQ sequencing was performed on naive, central memory and regulatory T cell samples, with an average of approximately 3.9 million total reads per sample. Sorted cells were lysed in RLT buffer, and RNA was extracted using DNase-treated RNeasy Micro or Mini kits according to cell number. Each cell subset was processed on its own to prevent cross-contamination, while patient and healthy donor samples were processed together. Using the immunoSEQ multiplex PCR, TCRB sequences were amplified from cDNA into 87-bp fragments spanning the CDR3 region. Amplicons were sequenced on the Illumina HiSeq platform. From the authors' description of their analysis: Synthetic template baselines were used to correct PCR bias computationally, reads within Hamming distance 2 were collapsed, and singletons that could not be merged were discarded. Reads were aligned to IMGT to assign V, D and J genes, CDR3 length, and insertions or deletions at six rearrangement sites. Within each subset, clonotype counts were normalized to the number of sorted cells before true diversity and Gini coefficients were calculated with the tcR R package. The overlap coefficient, calculated on TCRB nucleotide sequences, was used to measure repertoire sharing. As a proxy for the pre-selection repertoire, out-of-frame TCRB sequences from naive cells were analyzed. TCRdb limited this immuneACCESS table to in-frame rearrangements with V and J called. A share of clones is missing; checked studies link under half to unresolved V genes, and the rest is unexplained. V, J and clone size reflect that table, while D and trimming were determined from the DNA. Within this sample are 600,000 or so clones, with roughly 13% of them counted one time only. The ten largest clones capture approximately 0.042% of the sample.

Sequencing was carried out using naive CD4+ T cells from blood. This specimen's cell subset or site label, per the study, means: true naive CD4+ T cells. The origin of this receptor is a man in his late teens or twenties with type 1 diabetes.

In nucleotide form, the sequence is TGCAGCGTTGAGTTGCTGCAAGAGACCCAGTACTTC. Its translation reads: CSVELLQETQYF. The rearranged segments are TRBV29-1 and TRBJ2-5; the D gene lacks a confident call. The germline V gene encodes CDR1 SQVTM and CDR2 ANQGSEA. V is cut by 3 bases and J by 2 bases, and the space between the germline ends is 7 bases. The CDR3 has 12 amino acids, counting the end cysteine and phenylalanine. Just the 36-base CDR3 DNA is kept, in frame starting at base 1.